One and the same sample provided the 29 T cell receptor beta chains below, sequenced in a study of control samples from healthy donors and cancer patients. TCRdb's copy holds only in-frame clones and misses some; the assay was immunoSEQ multiplex PCR. The table has 60,000 to 70,000 clones, approximately 80% seen once; the top ten hold approximately 2.8%. The material sequenced was PBMCs. These receptors all come from a woman aged 45 to 65 with lung cancer.

The gene calls are TRBV7-9 and TRBJ1-4; 10 bases map to TRBD1. Germline CDR1 SEHNR, CDR2 FQNEAQ (reference sequence). Trimming removed 2 bases from V and 13 bases from J; junction bases left unmatched: 1. The CDR3 extends over 12 amino acids. CDR3 coding DNA: TGTGCCAGCAGCTTAAGGGACAGGGGACTGTTTTTT. It encodes CASSLRDRGLFF. Complete variable domain (other parts from reference TRBV7-9 and TRBJ1-4): DTGVSQNPRHKITKRGQNVTFRCDPISEHNRLYWYRQTLGQGPEFLTYFQNEAQLEKSRLLSDRFSAERPKGSFSTLEIQRTEQGDSAMYLCASSLRDRGLFFGSGTQLSVL.

The V and J genes are TRBV5-4 and TRBJ1-1; TRBD1 agrees at 8 bases. Germline CDR1 reads SGHNT; CDR2 reads YYREEE (reference sequence). This CDR3 has 15 amino acids. The ends lost 4 bases at V and 2 bases at J; junction bases unmatched: 7. CDR3 amino acids: CASSKTGQGNTEAFF. CDR3 DNA sequence: TGTGCCAGCAGCAAGACCGGACAGGGCAACACTGAAGCTTTCTTT.

The V gene is TRBV19, the J gene TRBJ1-1; D uncertain. The V gene's germline CDR1 is LNHDA and CDR2 SQIVND (reference sequence). The CDR3 loop spans 14 amino acids. Trimming removed 3 bases at V and 9 bases at J, with 17 bases between. The CDR3 region has the DNA TGTGCCAGTAGTATTGTCCCGGGTGAAGGGAAAGCTTTCTTT. Translating it yields CASSIVPGEGKAFF.

This chain links TRBV4-2 with TRBJ1-1; D call uncertain. The CDR3 loop spans 16 amino acids. V was trimmed by 0 bases and J by 0 bases, leaving 11 bases between them. Germline V gene lookup returns CDR1 LGHNA and CDR2 YNFKEQ. The CDR3: CASSQDTKLMNTEAFF. The DNA of the CDR3 is TGTGCCAGCAGCCAAGATACGAAACTCATGAACACTGAAGCTTTCTTT.

J is TRBJ2-2 and V is TRBV6-5; weak D call: TRBD2 (5 bases). This CDR3 is built from 14 residues. V lost 11 bases and J lost 5, with 18 bases in between. Germline CDR1 is MNHEY and CDR2 is SVGAGI. In DNA, the CDR3 is TGTGCCGTAGGGAGCAGCTCGGGGACCGGGGAGCTGTTTTTT. Translation gives CAVGSSSGTGELFF.

This rearrangement joins TRBV7-9 to TRBJ2-3; D is unclear. V lost 4 bases and J lost 2, with 13 bases in between. Germline V gene data show CDR1 as SEHNR and CDR2 as FQNEAQ (reference sequence). This CDR3 has 15 residues. CDR3 nucleotides: TGTGCCAGCAGCTCTGTATCCGGGTACACAGATACGCAGTATTTT. It specifies CASSSVSGYTDTQYF.

The chain links TRBV2 to TRBJ2-3, with TRBD2 identical over 9 bases. This CDR3 has 14 amino acids. Trimming removed 7 bases from V and 2 bases from J; junction bases left unmatched: 4. Germline lookup yields CDR1 SNHLY and CDR2 FYNNEI. This CDR3 is CASKPSGATDTQYF. DNA for the CDR3: TGTGCCAGCAAACCTAGCGGGGCCACAGATACGCAGTATTTT.

The V and J genes are TRBV20-1 and TRBJ2-1, with no clear D. Trimming took off 3 bases at V and 5 bases at J, with 5 bases between the two ends. The germline V gene has CDR1 DFQATT and CDR2 SNEGSKA (reference sequence). This CDR3 is built from 11 residues. The CDR3 sequence is CSAREHNEQFF. CDR3 bases: TGCAGTGCTAGGGAACACAATGAGCAGTTCTTC.

The sample holds one count of this clone. The J gene is TRBJ1-1, the V gene TRBV20-1, with 9 nucleotides matching TRBD1. This CDR3 spans 16 amino acids. CDR1 and CDR2 from the germline V gene are DFQATT and SNEGSKA (reference sequence). V shed 3 bases and J 0 bases; nucleotides not matched to a gene: 8. Written as DNA, the CDR3 is TGCAGTGCTAGTCTCCGGGACAGGGCCTTGAACACTGAAGCTTTCTTT. The encoded protein is CSASLRDRALNTEAFF.

The chain is built from TRBV7-9 and TRBJ1-1; possible D gene TRBD1, 5 bases. Trimming pared 3 bases from V and 5 bases from J, leaving 10 bases between. Germline values: CDR1 SEHNR, CDR2 FQNEAQ (reference sequence). This CDR3 has 13 residues. CDR3 DNA: TGTGCCAGCAGCTTCAGCAGGGAGACTGAAGCTTTCTTT. Translation gives CASSFSRETEAFF.

The V call is TRBV5-1, the J call TRBJ1-1; D may be TRBD1 (6 bases). The V end was cut by 0 bases, the J end by 6 bases, with 15 bases between. The CDR3 has 15 residues. Germline-derived CDR1 and CDR2 are SGHRS and YFSETQ. Here the CDR3 reads CASSLEAGEISEAFF. CDR3 DNA: TGCGCCAGCAGCTTGGAGGCAGGGGAGATCTCTGAAGCTTTCTTT. The variable domain in full, completed from reference TRBV5-1 and TRBJ1-1, reads KAGVTQTPRYLIKTRGQQVTLSCSPISGHRSVSWYQQTPGQGLQFLFEYFSETQRNKGNFPGRFSGRQFSNSRSEMNVSTLELGDSALYLCASSLEAGEISEAFFGQGTRLTVV.

This sequence joins TRBV6-5 and TRBJ1-1, with no clear D. Germline CDR1 is MNHEY and CDR2 is SVGAGI. V lost 6 bases and J lost 5, with 13 bases in between. The CDR3 loop spans 13 amino acids. CDR3 sequence (DNA): TGTGCCAGCAGCTACGGAGCTCGGACTGAAGCTTTCTTT. Its protein is CASSYGARTEAFF.

J is TRBJ2-3 and V is TRBV24-1; D might be TRBD2 (5 bases). The germline V gene has CDR1 KGHDR and CDR2 SFDVKD. Trimming shortened V by 9 bases and J by 2 bases, and 8 bases separated the two germline ends. CDR3 length equals 12 residues. The CDR3 loop is CATGSVTDTQYF. The CDR3 nucleotides read TGTGCCACCGGGAGTGTCACAGATACGCAGTATTTT.

J is TRBJ2-7 and V is TRBV20-1; D is undetermined. With 5 bases removed from V and 5 bases from J, the gap between germline ends came to 10 bases. This CDR3 contains 11 residues. Germline V gives CDR1 DFQATT, CDR2 SNEGSKA (reference sequence). The CDR3 sequence is CSAFYRDEQYF. The CDR3 coding sequence is TGCAGTGCTTTTTACCGGGACGAGCAGTACTTC.

This clone has just one count. The gene calls are TRBV7-6 and TRBJ2-7; the D is unclear. Trimming left V 5 bases short and J 0 bases short, with 11 bases between. The V gene's germline CDR1 is SGHVS and CDR2 FNYEAQ. The CDR3 covers 14 residues. CDR3 sequence (DNA): TGTGCCAGCAGCCCCCTCCCAGCCTCCTACGAGCAGTACTTC. As protein: CASSPLPASYEQYF. Drawing the rest from reference TRBV7-6 and TRBJ2-7, the complete variable domain is GAGVSQSPRYKVTKRGQDVALRCDPISGHVSLYWYRQALGQGPEFLTYFNYEAQQDKSGLPNDRFSAERPEGSISTLTIQRTEQRDSAMYRCASSPLPASYEQYFGPGTRLTVT.

The chain is built from TRBV6-2 or TRBV6-3 and TRBJ1-1; D call uncertain. V lost 0 bases and J lost 4, with 6 bases in between. The CDR3 sequence is 13 residues long. Germline V CDR1 and CDR2: MNHEY, SVGEGT. CDR3 nucleotide sequence: TGTGCCAGCAGTTACTCGATGGTCACTGAAGCTTTCTTT. Translation gives CASSYSMVTEAFF.

The chain is built from TRBV28 and TRBJ1-2, with a weak D call TRBD1 (5 bases). Looked up from germline, CDR1 is MDHEN and CDR2 is SYDVKM. This CDR3 has 14 residues. V lost 7 bases and J lost 3, with 15 bases in between. CDR3 in DNA: TGTGCCAGCACCCCGATCGGGACGGACTATGGCTACACCTTC. Translating it yields CASTPIGTDYGYTF.

The V and J genes are TRBV6-2 or TRBV6-3 and TRBJ1-5, with D hard to call. From germline, CDR1 is MNHEY and CDR2 SVGEGT. This CDR3 spans 11 amino acids. V shed 6 bases and J shed 9 bases, with 9 bases lying between them. The CDR3 loop reads CASSTPGPQHF. CDR3 DNA: TGTGCCAGCAGCACCCCGGGGCCCCAGCATTTT.

The chain has TRBV5-5 and TRBJ1-2; weak D call: TRBD1 (5 bases). CDR1 and CDR2 from the germline V gene are SGHKS and YYEKEE (reference sequence). This CDR3 is 13 amino acids long. Between the trimmed V and J ends, which lost 4 bases and 6 bases, there was a span of 13 bases. This chain's CDR3 is CASSPGQPNGYTF. The CDR3, as DNA: TGTGCCAGCAGCCCGGGGCAGCCCAATGGCTACACCTTC.

Points on this clone: This same CDR3 is encoded by further DNA sequences in the sample. V and J are TRBV7-9 and TRBJ1-1; no definite D call. The CDR3 extends over 13 amino acids. The germline CDR1 and CDR2 sequences are SEHNR and FQNEAQ (reference sequence). Trimming pared 2 bases from V and 1 base from J, leaving 5 bases between. Here the CDR3 DNA reads TGTGCCAGCAGCTTAACAGAGAACACTGAAGCTTTCTTT. Amino acids: CASSLTENTEAFF.

This sequence joins TRBV5-5 and TRBJ2-2; 7 bases align to TRBD1. From germline, CDR1 is SGHKS and CDR2 YYEKEE (reference sequence). V shed 2 bases, J shed 0 bases, and the junction held 4 bases outside the gene matches. This CDR3 has 16 residues. For the CDR3, the DNA is TGTGCCAGCAGCTTCCCAGGGGGTTCGAACACCGGGGAGCTGTTTTTT. It translates to CASSFPGGSNTGELFF.

This clone was observed a few times. The genes are TRBV5-5 and TRBJ1-2, with 7 positions matching TRBD1. This CDR3 comprises 15 residues. V trimming: 1 base; J trimming: 5 bases; junction bases outside the gene matches: 8. CDR1 SGHKS and CDR2 YYEKEE come from the germline V gene (reference sequence). This CDR3 reads CASSLQGGEYYGYTF. The CDR3 DNA sequence: TGTGCCAGCAGCTTGCAGGGGGGAGAATATTATGGCTACACCTTC.

The J gene is TRBJ2-7, the V gene TRBV6-1; D gene ambiguous. V dropped 3 bases and J dropped 0 bases, with 0 bases sitting between them. Germline V gene data show CDR1 as MNHNS and CDR2 as SASEGT. This CDR3 contains 11 residues. This chain's CDR3 is CASSDSYEQYF. DNA of the CDR3: TGTGCCAGCAGTGACTCCTACGAGCAGTACTTC.

The chain combines TRBV9 with TRBJ1-1, with 7 bases matching TRBD1. V gave up 0 bases and J gave up 11 bases; unmatched junction bases: 4. The CDR3 consists of 12 residues. CDR1 and CDR2 from the germline V gene are SGDLS and YYNGEE. The CDR3 spells CASSVGEGAAFF. The DNA for the CDR3 is TGTGCCAGCAGCGTAGGGGAGGGGGCGGCTTTCTTT.

The chain links TRBV7-2 to TRBJ2-5, with D possibly TRBD2 on 5 matching bases. V lost 5 bases to trimming and J lost 0 bases, with 13 bases between them. Germline loops: CDR1 SGHTA, CDR2 FQGNSA. The CDR3 runs 15 residues. The CDR3 protein is CASSPGGRYQETQYF. The CDR3 nucleotides are TGTGCCAGCAGCCCCGGAGGACGGTACCAAGAGACCCAGTACTTC.

The chain carries TRBV3-1 (or the pseudogene TRBV3-2) and TRBJ1-5; D is unresolved. V shed 0 bases and J shed 7 bases, with 7 bases lying between them. The CDR3 runs 13 residues. Per the germline V gene, CDR1 is LGHDT and CDR2 is YNNKEL (reference sequence). The CDR3 DNA reads TGTGCCAGCAGCCAAGATGGTGACCAGCCCCAGCATTTT. Encoded protein: CASSQDGDQPQHF.

This sequence joins TRBV7-2 and TRBJ2-5; the match to TRBD2 covers 14 bases. Losses at the gene ends were 5 bases for V and 3 bases for J; bases not matched to a gene: 8. CDR1 is SGHTA, CDR2 FQGNSA, per germline. The CDR3 totals 17 residues. DNA for the CDR3: TGTGCCAGCAGCCTTGGACTAGCGGGGGGCCTCAAAGAGACCCAGTACTTC. The encoded protein is CASSLGLAGGLKETQYF. The full variable domain, completed using reference TRBV7-2 and TRBJ2-5, is GAGVSQSPSNKVTEKGKDVELRCDPISGHTALYWYRQSLGQGLEFLIYFQGNSAPDKSGLPSDRFSAERTGGSVSTLTIQRTQQEDSAVYLCASSLGLAGGLKETQYFGPGTRLLVL.

V is TRBV15 and J is TRBJ2-6; D possibly corresponds to TRBD1 (6 bases). The CDR3 extends over 16 amino acids. Trimming pared 2 bases from V and 2 bases from J, leaving 10 bases between. Germline V gene lookup returns CDR1 LNHNV and CDR2 YYDKDF (reference sequence). CDR3: CATSRFTGTGANVLTF. For the CDR3, the DNA is TGTGCCACCAGCAGATTTACAGGGACTGGGGCCAACGTCCTGACTTTC.

The chain recombines TRBV6-2 or TRBV6-3 with TRBJ2-2; TRBD2 agrees at 9 bases. The V segment lost 2 bases and the J segment 1 base; nucleotides outside the gene matches: 11. Germline CDR1 and CDR2: MNHEY and SVGEGT. The CDR3 extends over 19 amino acids. CDR3 loop: CASSYPLGSGGRNTGELFF. The CDR3 DNA reads TGTGCCAGCAGTTACCCCTTGGGGAGCGGGGGGCGGAACACCGGGGAGCTGTTTTTT.